This T cell receptor (beta chain) appears in the sequencing data of a study of Siglec-9 on CD8 T cells in melanoma. Trimming stripped 2 bases from V and 7 bases from J, with 9 bases between. CDR3 length equals 13 residues. Germline V CDR1 and CDR2: MNHEY, SMNVEV (reference sequence). The data were produced by immunoSEQ multiplex PCR, yet TCRdb's version contains in-frame clones alone and is incomplete. The sample has 25,000 to 30,000 clones; 80% are singletons. This clone was counted a few times. V gene TRBV27 combines with J gene TRBJ1-5; D is perhaps TRBD1 (6 bases). The sample comprised Siglec-9- CD8+ T cells sorted from blood. The receptor's source is a human donor in good health. The CDR3 protein is CASSLRRGQPQHF. CDR3 bases: TGTGCCAGCAGTTTACGCAGGGGCCAGCCCCAGCATTTT.